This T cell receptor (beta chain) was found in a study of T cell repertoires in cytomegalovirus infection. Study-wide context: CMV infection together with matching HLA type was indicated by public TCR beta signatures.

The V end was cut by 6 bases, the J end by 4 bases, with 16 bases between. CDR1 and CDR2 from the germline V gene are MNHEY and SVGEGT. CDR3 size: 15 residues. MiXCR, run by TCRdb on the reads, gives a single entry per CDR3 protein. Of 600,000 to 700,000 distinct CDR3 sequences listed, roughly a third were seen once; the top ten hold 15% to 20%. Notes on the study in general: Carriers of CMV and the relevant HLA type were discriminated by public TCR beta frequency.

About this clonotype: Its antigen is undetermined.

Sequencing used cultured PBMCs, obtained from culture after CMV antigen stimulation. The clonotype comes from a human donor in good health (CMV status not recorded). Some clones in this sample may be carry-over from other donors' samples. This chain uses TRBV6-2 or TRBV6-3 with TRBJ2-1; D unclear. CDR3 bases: TGTGCCAGCAGCGCTACGACCTGGGGATACAATGAGCAGTTCTTC. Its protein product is CASSATTWGYNEQFF.